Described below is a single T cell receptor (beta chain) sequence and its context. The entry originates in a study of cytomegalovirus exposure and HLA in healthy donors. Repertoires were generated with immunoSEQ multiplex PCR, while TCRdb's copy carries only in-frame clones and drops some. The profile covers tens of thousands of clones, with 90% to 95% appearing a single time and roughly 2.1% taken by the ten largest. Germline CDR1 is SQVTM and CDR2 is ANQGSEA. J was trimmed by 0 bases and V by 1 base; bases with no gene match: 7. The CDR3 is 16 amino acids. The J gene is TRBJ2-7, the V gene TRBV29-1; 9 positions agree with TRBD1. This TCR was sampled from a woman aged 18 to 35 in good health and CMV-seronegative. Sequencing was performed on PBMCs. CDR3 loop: CSVEGTTTGGSYEQYF. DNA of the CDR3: TGCAGCGTTGAAGGTACCACGACAGGGGGCTCCTACGAGCAGTACTTC.